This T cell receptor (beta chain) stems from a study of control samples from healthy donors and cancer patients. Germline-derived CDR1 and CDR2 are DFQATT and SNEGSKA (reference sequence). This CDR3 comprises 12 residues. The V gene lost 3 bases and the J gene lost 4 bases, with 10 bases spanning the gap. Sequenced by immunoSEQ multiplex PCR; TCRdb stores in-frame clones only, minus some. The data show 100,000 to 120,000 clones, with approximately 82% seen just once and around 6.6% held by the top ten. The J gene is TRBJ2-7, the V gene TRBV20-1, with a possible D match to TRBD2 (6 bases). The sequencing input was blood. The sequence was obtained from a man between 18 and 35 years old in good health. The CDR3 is CSASPSGYEQYF. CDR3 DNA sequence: TGCAGTGCTAGTCCGAGCGGGTACGAGCAGTACTTC.